What follows are 29 T cell receptor beta chains derived from one specimen sequenced in a study of blood T cell repertoires in COVID-19. Libraries were prepared by immunoSEQ multiplex PCR; TCRdb keeps only in-frame clonotypes and omits some of them. The sample contains around 200,000 clones, 80% of which appear only once. The specimen sequenced was PBMCs or T cells enriched from blood (not recorded which). These TCRs come from a woman aged 40 to 49 with acute COVID-19.

This sequence joins TRBV10-1 and TRBJ2-2; 8 bases fit TRBD2. V was clipped by 6 bases and J by 5 bases; unmatched bases: 5. Germline V gene data show CDR1 as WNHNN and CDR2 as SYGVQD (reference sequence). The CDR3 is 14 residues long. The CDR3 DNA is TGCGCCAGCAGGGAAGCGGGGGATACCGGGGAGCTGTTTTTT. This codes for CASREAGDTGELFF.

The chain carries TRBV19 and TRBJ1-5, with 9 positions matching TRBD1. Germline V gives CDR1 LNHDA, CDR2 SQIVND (reference sequence). This CDR3 region has 18 residues. With V trimmed by 2 bases and J by 3 bases, 11 bases remained unmatched. As DNA, the CDR3 is TGTGCCAGTAGTATATTAAGGACCGGGACAGGGAACAATCAGCCCCAGCATTTT. Its protein is CASSILRTGTGNNQPQHF.

The DNA for the CDR3 is TGTGCCAGCAGCCCTTCTCCCTCCGGGGGATCGTTTGGCTACACCTTC. This sequence encodes CASSPSPSGGSFGYTF. This chain links TRBV7-8 with TRBJ1-2; perhaps TRBD1 as D (5 bases). V lost 5 bases and J lost 7, with 23 bases in between. CDR1 is SGHVS, CDR2 FQNEAQ, per germline. This CDR3 is built from 16 residues.

The chain has TRBV5-6 and TRBJ2-3, with 9 bases matching TRBD2. Germline-derived CDR1 and CDR2 are SGHDT and YYEEEE. The V gene end was trimmed by 1 base and the J gene end by 7 bases; junction bases not matched to a gene: 7. The CDR3 is 15 amino acids. The CDR3 DNA follows: TGTGCCAGCAGCTTGCCCAGCGGGAGGATAAATACGCAGTATTTT. Amino acid sequence: CASSLPSGRINTQYF. Looking up the rest from reference TRBV5-6 and TRBJ2-3 gives the full variable domain: DAGVTQSPTHLIKTRGQQVTLRCSPKSGHDTVSWYQQALGQGPQFIFQYYEEEERQRGNFPDRFSGHQFPNYSSELNVNALLLGDSALYLCASSLPSGRINTQYFGPGTRLTVL.

This clone was seen many times. The CDR3 loop is CASSIGTGGSPLHF. CDR3 DNA: TGTGCCAGTAGTATAGGGACAGGGGGCTCACCCCTCCACTTT. V and J are TRBV19 and TRBJ1-6, with TRBD1 identical over 11 bases. Germline V CDR1 and CDR2: LNHDA, SQIVND (reference sequence). This CDR3 has 14 amino acids. With 1 base clipped from V and 10 bases from J, the junction kept 0 bases outside the gene matches.

This chain joins TRBV11-3 and TRBJ1-6; D is undetermined. V was pared by 0 bases and J by 0 bases, with 12 bases between. The CDR3 is made up of 18 amino acids. The germline CDR1 and CDR2 sequences are SGHNT and YENEEA. CDR3 sequence reads: CASSLETAPSSYNSPLHF. The DNA for the CDR3 is TGTGCCAGCAGCTTAGAGACTGCCCCGAGCTCCTATAATTCACCCCTCCACTTT.

The chain has TRBV2 and TRBJ2-1; 15 bases are shared with TRBD2. The germline gives CDR1 SNHLY, CDR2 FYNNEI. Unmatched junction bases numbered 4, after V lost 6 bases and J lost 10 bases. The CDR3 has 14 amino acids. In DNA form, the CDR3 reads TGTGCCAGCAGGGCGGGACTAGCGGGGGGAGAGCAGTTCTTC. This sequence encodes CASRAGLAGGEQFF. Drawing the rest from reference TRBV2 and TRBJ2-1, the complete variable domain is EPEVTQTPSHQVTQMGQEVILRCVPISNHLYFYWYRQILGQKVEFLVSFYNNEISEKSEIFDDQFSVERPDGSNFTLKIRSTKLEDSAMYFCASRAGLAGGEQFFGPGTRLTVL.

V and J are TRBV3-1 (or the pseudogene TRBV3-2) and TRBJ1-1, with no clear D. V was clipped by 4 bases and J by 5 bases, with 8 bases between them. CDR3 length: 12 amino acids. In germline, CDR1 is LGHDT, CDR2 YNNKEL (reference sequence). The CDR3 is CASSLGSTEAFF. CDR3 DNA sequence: TGTGCCAGCAGCCTTGGGAGTACTGAAGCTTTCTTT.

The V call is TRBV27, the J call TRBJ1-3, with D perhaps matching TRBD1 (6 bases). Trimming took off 8 bases at V and 3 bases at J, with 20 bases between the two ends. CDR1 and CDR2 from the germline V gene are MNHEY and SMNVEV (reference sequence). The CDR3 runs to 16 residues. The CDR3 here is CASGRQEASGGNTIYF. The CDR3 DNA reads as TGTGCCAGCGGCCGACAGGAGGCTTCAGGTGGAAACACCATATATTTT.

The V and J genes are TRBV27 and TRBJ2-2, with D possibly matching TRBD2 (5 bases). CDR3 length: 12 residues. Germline V gene data show CDR1 as MNHEY and CDR2 as SMNVEV (reference sequence). The ends were cut back, 4 bases at V and 6 bases at J, with 6 bases in the middle. This CDR3 reads CASSWRSGELFF. The CDR3 region has the DNA TGTGCCAGCAGTTGGAGGTCCGGGGAGCTGTTTTTT.

This sequence joins TRBV7-6 and TRBJ1-2; 9 nucleotides line up with TRBD1. CDR1 and CDR2 (germline): SGHVS, FNYEAQ. The CDR3 runs 15 residues. Germline trimming cut 2 bases from V and 4 bases from J; bases unmatched to any gene: 5. CDR3 loop: CASSLRSGQGYGYTF. The CDR3 region has the DNA TGTGCCAGCAGCTTAAGGTCGGGACAGGGCTATGGCTACACCTTC.

This chain links TRBV28 with TRBJ2-2; 12 bases line up with TRBD1. The length of the CDR3 is 17 residues. CDR1 is MDHEN, CDR2 SYDVKM, per germline. V lost 7 bases to trimming and J lost 3 bases; unmatched junction nucleotides: 9. The CDR3 nucleotides are TGTGCCAGCACTACAAGGGGACAGGGGGCCGACACCGGGGAGCTGTTTTTT. Amino acid sequence: CASTTRGQGADTGELFF.

The chain is built from TRBV4-3 and TRBJ2-3; 7 bases map to TRBD1. This CDR3 has 18 residues. V lost 0 bases, J lost 1 base, and 10 bases stayed unmatched. The V gene's germline CDR1 is LGHNA and CDR2 YSLEER. CDR3 protein: CASSQDLRGGAGTDTQYF. CDR3 sequence (DNA): TGCGCCAGCAGCCAAGATCTGCGAGGGGGCGCGGGCACAGATACGCAGTATTTT.

The chain combines TRBV15 with TRBJ2-7; 9 nucleotides agree with TRBD1. This CDR3 has 13 amino acids. Germline-derived CDR1 and CDR2 are LNHNV and YYDKDF (reference sequence). Unmatched junction bases numbered 3, after V lost 3 bases and J lost 6 bases. CDR3 nucleotides: TGTGCCACCAGCAGCTACAGGGGGCGCGAGCAGTACTTC. Protein product: CATSSYRGREQYF. Looking up the rest from reference TRBV15 and TRBJ2-7 gives the full variable domain: DAMVIQNPRYQVTQFGKPVTLSCSQTLNHNVMYWYQQKSSQAPKLLFHYYDKDFNNEADTPDNFQSRRPNTSFCFLDIRSPGLGDTAMYLCATSSYRGREQYFGPGTRLTVT.

The chain is built from TRBV28 and TRBJ1-5; D may be TRBD1 (6 bases). The length of the CDR3 is 15 residues. V lost 2 bases and J lost 4, with 12 bases in between. Germline V CDR1 and CDR2: MDHEN, SYDVKM. This CDR3 reads CASSLAGQPNQPQHF. The CDR3 bases are TGTGCCAGCAGTTTAGCTGGACAGCCAAATCAGCCCCAGCATTTT.

CDR3 amino acids: CSASGGLAGDEQFF. The CDR3 DNA reads TGCAGTGCTAGTGGGGGACTAGCGGGCGATGAGCAGTTCTTC. The V and J genes are TRBV20-1 and TRBJ2-1; 12 bases are a match to TRBD2. Germline V gene data show CDR1 as DFQATT and CDR2 as SNEGSKA (reference sequence). This CDR3 is 14 amino acids long. V lost 3 bases, J lost 8 bases, and 5 bases stayed unmatched.

J is TRBJ1-1 and V is TRBV12-3 or TRBV12-4; 9 nucleotides agree with TRBD1. The CDR3 sequence is 12 residues long. The V gene end was trimmed by 5 bases and the J gene end by 7 bases; junction bases not matched to a gene: 2. CDR3 DNA: TGTGCCAGCAGTCAGACAGGGGGTGAAGCTTTCTTT. It yields the protein CASSQTGGEAFF.

The rearrangement uses TRBV2 and TRBJ2-3; TRBD2 matches 15 bases. CDR1 is SNHLY, CDR2 FYNNEI, per germline. This CDR3 has 17 amino acids. V lost 6 bases and J lost 0; bases outside the gene matches: 4. The CDR3 is CASSGLAGGASTDTQYF. The CDR3 region has the DNA TGTGCCAGCAGCGGACTAGCGGGAGGGGCTAGCACAGATACGCAGTATTTT.

This chain links TRBV3-1 (or the pseudogene TRBV3-2) with TRBJ2-7; 7 bases map to TRBD1. V shed 1 base and J 6 bases; nucleotides not matched to a gene: 6. CDR3 size: 14 residues. CDR1 and CDR2 from the germline V gene are LGHDT and YNNKEL (reference sequence). CDR3: CASSQVDRESEQYF. DNA for the CDR3: TGTGCCAGCAGCCAAGTTGACAGGGAAAGCGAGCAGTACTTC.

This clone was seen a few times. This sequence joins TRBV2 and TRBJ2-7; TRBD2 matches at 7 bases. Germline-derived CDR1 and CDR2 are SNHLY and FYNNEI. V dropped 9 bases and J dropped 1; count of bases not matched to a gene: 9. The CDR3 sequence is 14 residues long. CDR3 coding DNA: TGTGCCAGGGGCCCGGCGGGAGCGTCCTACGAGCAGTACTTC. It yields the protein CARGPAGASYEQYF.

The V call is TRBV7-2, the J call TRBJ2-3; 7 positions agree with TRBD1. V lost 2 bases and J lost 2; bases outside the gene matches: 4. CDR3 length: 15 amino acids. Germline V CDR1 and CDR2: SGHTA, FQGNSA. The DNA for the CDR3 is TGTGCCAGCAGCTTAAGAGGGGGCCCCACAGATACGCAGTATTTT. This gives the protein CASSLRGGPTDTQYF.

The V call is TRBV7-9, the J call TRBJ2-7; 14 bases align to TRBD2. CDR1 is SEHNR and CDR2 is FQNEAQ in the germline V gene (reference sequence). The V and J ends lost 4 bases and 5 bases, in that order; junction bases with no gene match: 13. The CDR3 has 18 residues. The CDR3 region is CASSSRTSGRLPLDEQYF. CDR3 coding DNA: TGTGCCAGCAGCTCACGGACTAGCGGGAGGCTCCCGCTAGACGAGCAGTACTTC. Full variable domain (rest looked up from reference TRBV7-9 and TRBJ2-7): DTGVSQNPRHKITKRGQNVTFRCDPISEHNRLYWYRQTLGQGPEFLTYFQNEAQLEKSRLLSDRFSAERPKGSFSTLEIQRTEQGDSAMYLCASSSRTSGRLPLDEQYFGPGTRLTVT.

This clone has a single count. The gene calls are TRBV5-1 and TRBJ1-1, with D tentatively TRBD1 (6 bases). The CDR3 runs to 15 residues. Germline-derived CDR1 and CDR2 are SGHRS and YFSETQ. The V and J ends lost 4 bases and 6 bases respectively, with 19 bases between them. The chain's CDR3 is CASSGLTGPTAEAFF. In DNA, the CDR3 is TGCGCCAGCAGCGGGTTGACAGGCCCTACGGCTGAAGCTTTCTTT.

This clone was counted between two and nine times. The genes are TRBV29-1 and TRBJ2-3; perhaps TRBD2 as D (6 bases). V was pared by 5 bases and J by 2 bases, with 11 bases between. CDR3 length: 13 amino acids. Looked up from germline, CDR1 is SQVTM and CDR2 is ANQGSEA. The CDR3 sequence: CSVQGGNTDTQYF. CDR3 sequence (DNA): TGCAGCGTTCAAGGCGGGAACACAGATACGCAGTATTTT.

This clone was seen a few times. The gene calls are TRBV7-2 and TRBJ1-5; no definite D call. Germline loops: CDR1 SGHTA, CDR2 FQGNSA. V lost 2 bases and J lost 5, with 13 bases in between. There are 15 residues in the CDR3. CDR3 coding DNA: TGTGCCAGCAGCTTATGGGGAGACCTCGATCAGCCCCAGCATTTT. Translated: CASSLWGDLDQPQHF.

The V call is TRBV11-3, the J call TRBJ2-2; 8 bases align to TRBD1. This CDR3 spans 15 amino acids. Looked up from germline, CDR1 is SGHNT and CDR2 is YENEEA. The V and J ends lost 4 bases and 4 bases, in that order; junction bases with no gene match: 5. This CDR3 reads CASSSGTGSTGELFF. CDR3 nucleotides: TGTGCCAGCAGCTCCGGGACAGGCAGCACCGGGGAGCTGTTTTTT. The complete variable domain, with remaining parts taken from reference TRBV11-3 and TRBJ2-2, reads EAGVVQSPRYKIIEKKQPVAFWCNPISGHNTLYWYLQNLGQGPELLIRYENEEAVDDSQLPKDRFSAERLKGVDSTLKIQPAELGDSAVYLCASSSGTGSTGELFFGEGSRLTVL.

This chain uses TRBV19 with TRBJ2-2, with 7 bases fitting TRBD1. Germline CDR1 reads LNHDA; CDR2 reads SQIVND (reference sequence). This CDR3 is built from 17 residues. The ends lost 3 bases at V and 0 bases at J; junction bases unmatched: 7. As DNA, the CDR3 is TGTGCCAGTAGTATCCACAGGGGCCTCGCGAACACCGGGGAGCTGTTTTTT. As protein: CASSIHRGLANTGELFF.

This clone has more than one count but fewer than ten. The chain employs TRBV2 and TRBJ2-7; TRBD2 aligns across 13 bases. There are 14 residues in the CDR3. Germline CDR1 and CDR2: SNHLY and FYNNEI. J lost 7 bases, V lost 6 bases, and 6 bases had no gene match. CDR3 sequence: CASRRLAGGGEQYF. CDR3 DNA: TGTGCCAGCAGGCGACTAGCGGGGGGAGGTGAGCAGTACTTC.

The rearrangement links TRBV7-3 to TRBJ1-1; D unresolved. This CDR3 spans 14 amino acids. Germline CDR1 SGHTA, CDR2 FQGTGA. V lost 1 base, J lost 6 bases, and 12 bases lay in between. The CDR3: CASSLSEGAAEAFF. For the CDR3, the DNA is TGTGCCAGCAGCTTAAGCGAGGGCGCCGCTGAAGCTTTCTTT.